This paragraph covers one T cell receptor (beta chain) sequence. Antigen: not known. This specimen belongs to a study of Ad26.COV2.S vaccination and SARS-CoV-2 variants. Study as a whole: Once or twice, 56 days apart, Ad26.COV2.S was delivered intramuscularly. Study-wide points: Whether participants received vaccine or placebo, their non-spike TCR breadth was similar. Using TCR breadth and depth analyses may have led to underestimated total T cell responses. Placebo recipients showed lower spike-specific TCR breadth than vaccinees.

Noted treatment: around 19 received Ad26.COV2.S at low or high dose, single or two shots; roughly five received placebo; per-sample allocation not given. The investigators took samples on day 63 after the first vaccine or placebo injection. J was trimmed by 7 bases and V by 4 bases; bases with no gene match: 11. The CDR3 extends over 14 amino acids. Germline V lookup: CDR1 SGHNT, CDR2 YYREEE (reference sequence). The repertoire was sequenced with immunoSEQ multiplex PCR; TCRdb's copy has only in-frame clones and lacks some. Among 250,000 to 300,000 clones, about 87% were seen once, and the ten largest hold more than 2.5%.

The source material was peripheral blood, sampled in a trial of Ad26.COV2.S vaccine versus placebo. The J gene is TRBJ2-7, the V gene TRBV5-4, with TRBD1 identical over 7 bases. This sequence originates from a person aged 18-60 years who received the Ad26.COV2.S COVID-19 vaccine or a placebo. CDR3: CASSMGQSMIEQYF. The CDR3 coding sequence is TGTGCCAGCAGCATGGGACAGTCTATGATAGAGCAGTACTTC. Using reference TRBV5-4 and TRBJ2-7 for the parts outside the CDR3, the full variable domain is ETGVTQSPTHLIKTRGQQVTLRCSSQSGHNTVSWYQQALGQGPQFIFQYYREEENGRGNFPPRFSGLQFPNYSSELNVNALELDDSALYLCASSMGQSMIEQYFGPGTRLTVT.